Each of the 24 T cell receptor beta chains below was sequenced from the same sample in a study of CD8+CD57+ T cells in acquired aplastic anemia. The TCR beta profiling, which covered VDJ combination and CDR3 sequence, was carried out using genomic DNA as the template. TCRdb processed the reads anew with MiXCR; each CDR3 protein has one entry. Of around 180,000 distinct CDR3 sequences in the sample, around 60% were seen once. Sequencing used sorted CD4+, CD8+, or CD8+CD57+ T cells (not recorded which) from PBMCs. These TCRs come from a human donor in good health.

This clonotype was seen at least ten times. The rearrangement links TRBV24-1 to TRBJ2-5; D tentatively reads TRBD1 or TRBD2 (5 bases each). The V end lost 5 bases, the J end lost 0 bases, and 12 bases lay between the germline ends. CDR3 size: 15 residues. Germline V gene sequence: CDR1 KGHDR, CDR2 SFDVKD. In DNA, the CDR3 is TGTGCCACCAGTGCCGGGACGGGTTACCAAGAGACCCAGTACTTC. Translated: CATSAGTGYQETQYF.

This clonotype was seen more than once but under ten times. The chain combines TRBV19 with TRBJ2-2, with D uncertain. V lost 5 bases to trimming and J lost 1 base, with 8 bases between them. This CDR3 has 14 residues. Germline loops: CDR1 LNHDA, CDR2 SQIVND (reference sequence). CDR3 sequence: CASSSQLNTGELFF. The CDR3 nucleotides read TGTGCCAGTAGTTCACAGTTGAACACCGGGGAGCTGTTTTTT.

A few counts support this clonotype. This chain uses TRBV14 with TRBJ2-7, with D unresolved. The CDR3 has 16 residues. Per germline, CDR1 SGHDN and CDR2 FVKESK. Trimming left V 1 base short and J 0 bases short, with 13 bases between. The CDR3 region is CASSQVASQSSYEQYF. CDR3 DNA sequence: TGTGCCAGCAGCCAAGTCGCAAGTCAGAGCTCCTACGAGCAGTACTTC.

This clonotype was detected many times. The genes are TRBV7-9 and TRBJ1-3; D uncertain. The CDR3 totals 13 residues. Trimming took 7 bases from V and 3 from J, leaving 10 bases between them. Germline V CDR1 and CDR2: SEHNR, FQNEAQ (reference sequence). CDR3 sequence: CASTGGDGNTIYF. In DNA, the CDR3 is TGTGCCAGCACGGGAGGAGATGGAAACACCATATATTTT.

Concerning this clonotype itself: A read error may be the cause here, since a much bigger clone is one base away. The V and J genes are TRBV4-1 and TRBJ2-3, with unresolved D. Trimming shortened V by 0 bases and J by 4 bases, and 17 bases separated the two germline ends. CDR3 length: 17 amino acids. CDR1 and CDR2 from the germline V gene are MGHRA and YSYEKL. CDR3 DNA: TGCGCCAGCAGCCAAGAAGGGCCCCAGGTTGGAGCAGATACGCAGTATTTT. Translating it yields CASSQEGPQVGADTQYF.

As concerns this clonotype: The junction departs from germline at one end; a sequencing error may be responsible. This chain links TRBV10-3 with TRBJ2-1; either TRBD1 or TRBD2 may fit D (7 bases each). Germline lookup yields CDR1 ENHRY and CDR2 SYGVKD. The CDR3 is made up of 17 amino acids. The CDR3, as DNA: TGTGCCAGCAGTTATTGGACAGGCGGGAGCTCCTACAATGAGCAGTTCTTC. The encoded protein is CASSYWTGGSSYNEQFF.

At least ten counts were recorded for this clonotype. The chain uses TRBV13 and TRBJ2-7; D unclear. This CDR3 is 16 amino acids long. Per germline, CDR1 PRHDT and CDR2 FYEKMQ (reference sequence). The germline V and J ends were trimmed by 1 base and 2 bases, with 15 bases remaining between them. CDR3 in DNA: TGTGCCAGCAGCTTAGAACCGGGCCTTCACCCCTACGAGCAGTACTTC. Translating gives CASSLEPGLHPYEQYF. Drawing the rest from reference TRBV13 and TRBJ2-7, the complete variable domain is AAGVIQSPRHLIKEKRETATLKCYPIPRHDTVYWYQQGPGQDPQFLISFYEKMQSDKGSIPDRFSAQQFSDYHSELNMSSLELGDSALYFCASSLEPGLHPYEQYFGPGTRLTVT.

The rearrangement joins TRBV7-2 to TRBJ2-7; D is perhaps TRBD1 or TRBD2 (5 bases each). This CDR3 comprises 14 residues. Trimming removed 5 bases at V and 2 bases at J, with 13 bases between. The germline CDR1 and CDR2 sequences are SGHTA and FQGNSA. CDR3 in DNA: TGTGCCAGCAGCGAGATAGGGGACCCCTACGAGCAGTACTTC. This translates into CASSEIGDPYEQYF.

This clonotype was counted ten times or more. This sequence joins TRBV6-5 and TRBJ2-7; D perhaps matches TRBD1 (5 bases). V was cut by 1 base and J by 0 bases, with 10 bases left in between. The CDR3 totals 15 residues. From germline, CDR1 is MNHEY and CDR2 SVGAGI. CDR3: CASSYWGLTSYEQYF. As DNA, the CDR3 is TGTGCCAGCAGTTACTGGGGCCTGACCTCCTACGAGCAGTACTTC.

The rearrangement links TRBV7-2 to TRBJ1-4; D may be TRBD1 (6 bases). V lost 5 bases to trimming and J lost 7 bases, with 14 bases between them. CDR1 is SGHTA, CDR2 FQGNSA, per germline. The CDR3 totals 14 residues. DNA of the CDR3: TGTGCCAGCAGCCAGGGGCAGGGGACTGAAAAACTGTTTTTT. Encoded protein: CASSQGQGTEKLFF.

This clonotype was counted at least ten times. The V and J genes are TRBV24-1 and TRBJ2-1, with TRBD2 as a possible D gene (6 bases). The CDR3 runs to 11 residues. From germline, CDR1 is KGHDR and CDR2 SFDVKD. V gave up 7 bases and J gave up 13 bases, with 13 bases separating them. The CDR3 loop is CATSSGSEQFF. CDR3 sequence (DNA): TGTGCCACCAGCTCCGGGAGCGAACAGTTCTTC.

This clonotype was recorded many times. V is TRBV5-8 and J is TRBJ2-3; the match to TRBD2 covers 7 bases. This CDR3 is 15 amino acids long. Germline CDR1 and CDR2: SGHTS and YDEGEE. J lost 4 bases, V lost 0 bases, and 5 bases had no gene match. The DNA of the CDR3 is TGTGCCAGCAGCTTGGAGGGGCTAGCGGCAGATACGCAGTATTTT. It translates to CASSLEGLAADTQYF.

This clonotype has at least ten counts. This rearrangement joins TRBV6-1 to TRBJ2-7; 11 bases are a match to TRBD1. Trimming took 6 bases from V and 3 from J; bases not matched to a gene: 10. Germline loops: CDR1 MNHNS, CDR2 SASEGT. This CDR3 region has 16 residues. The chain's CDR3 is CASRDRGHFLDYEQYF. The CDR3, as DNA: TGTGCCAGCAGGGACAGGGGGCATTTTTTAGACTACGAGCAGTACTTC.

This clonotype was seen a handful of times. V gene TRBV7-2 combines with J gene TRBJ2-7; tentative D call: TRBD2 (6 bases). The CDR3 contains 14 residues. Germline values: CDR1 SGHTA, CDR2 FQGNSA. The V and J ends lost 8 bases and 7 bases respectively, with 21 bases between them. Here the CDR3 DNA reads TGTGCCAGCTTCCACAGGAGGGGTGGGGGTGAGCAGTACTTC. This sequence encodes CASFHRRGGGEQYF.

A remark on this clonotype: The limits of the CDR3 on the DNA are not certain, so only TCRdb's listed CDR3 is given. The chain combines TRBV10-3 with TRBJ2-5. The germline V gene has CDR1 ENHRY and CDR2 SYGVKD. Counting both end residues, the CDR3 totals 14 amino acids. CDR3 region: CASTLGTAQETQYF.

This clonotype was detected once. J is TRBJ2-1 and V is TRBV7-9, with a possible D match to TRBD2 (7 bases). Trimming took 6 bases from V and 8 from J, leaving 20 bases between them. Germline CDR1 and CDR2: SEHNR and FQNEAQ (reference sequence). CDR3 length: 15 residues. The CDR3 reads CASRMGGARSDEQFF. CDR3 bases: TGTGCCAGCAGAATGGGGGGGGCTAGGAGCGATGAGCAGTTCTTC.

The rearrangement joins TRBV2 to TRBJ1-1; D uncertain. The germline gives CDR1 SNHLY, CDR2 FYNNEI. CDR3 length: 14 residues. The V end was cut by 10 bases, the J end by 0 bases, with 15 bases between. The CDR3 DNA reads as TGTGCCACCTCCGGCCTCTTAATGAACACTGAAGCTTTCTTT. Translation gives CATSGLLMNTEAFF.

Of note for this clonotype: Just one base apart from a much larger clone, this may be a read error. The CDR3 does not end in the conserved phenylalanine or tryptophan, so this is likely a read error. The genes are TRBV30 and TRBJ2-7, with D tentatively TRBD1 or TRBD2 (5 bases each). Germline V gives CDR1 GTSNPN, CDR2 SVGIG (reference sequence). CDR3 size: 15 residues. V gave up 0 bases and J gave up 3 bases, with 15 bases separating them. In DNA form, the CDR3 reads TGTGCCTGGAGTGTTTTTGGAGGCAGGGTCTACGAGCAGTACCTC. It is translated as CAWSVFGGRVYEQYL.

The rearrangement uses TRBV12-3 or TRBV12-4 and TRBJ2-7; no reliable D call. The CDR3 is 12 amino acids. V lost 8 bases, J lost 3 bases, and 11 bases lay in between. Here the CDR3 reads CASGIYIYEQYF. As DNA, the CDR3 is TGTGCCAGCGGGATCTACATCTACGAGCAGTACTTC.

This chain's CDR3 is CASTQREGYEQYF. The CDR3 DNA is TGTGCCAGTACCCAACGGGAGGGCTACGAGCAGTACTTC. This chain links TRBV19 with TRBJ2-7; TRBD2 agrees at 8 bases. After removal of 7 bases from V and 3 bases from J, the junction contained 5 bases not matched to a gene. The CDR3 consists of 13 residues. Germline lookup yields CDR1 LNHDA and CDR2 SQIVND (reference sequence).

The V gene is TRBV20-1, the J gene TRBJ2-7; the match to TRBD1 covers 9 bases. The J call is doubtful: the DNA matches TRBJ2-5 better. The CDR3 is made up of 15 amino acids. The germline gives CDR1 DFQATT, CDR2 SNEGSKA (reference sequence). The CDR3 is CSAGTRDRAQETQYF. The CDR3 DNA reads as TGCAGTGCTGGGACCCGGGACAGGGCCCAAGAGACCCAGTACTTC.

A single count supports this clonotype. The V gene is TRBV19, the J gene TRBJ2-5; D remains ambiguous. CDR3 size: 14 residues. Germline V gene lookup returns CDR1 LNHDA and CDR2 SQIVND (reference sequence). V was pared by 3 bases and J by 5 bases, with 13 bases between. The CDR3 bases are TGTGCCAGTAGTATCTATGATGGGTCGGAGACCCAGTACTTC. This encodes CASSIYDGSETQYF.

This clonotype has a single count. The DNA for the CDR3 is TGTGCCAGCAGCTTGGTTAGCGGGAGCCCCCCGGATACGCAGTATTTT. This sequence encodes CASSLVSGSPPDTQYF. The chain is built from TRBV7-9 and TRBJ2-3; 9 bases fit TRBD2. The CDR3 extends over 16 amino acids. Germline V gene lookup returns CDR1 SEHNR and CDR2 FQNEAQ (reference sequence). Trimming took 3 bases from V and 6 from J; bases not matched to a gene: 10.

The CDR3 reads CASSPMRTSGRGEAQYF. The CDR3 DNA sequence: TGTGCCAGCAGCCCGATGCGGACTAGCGGGAGGGGGGAGGCCCAGTACTTC. The gene calls are TRBV11-1 and TRBJ2-5; 15 nucleotides line up with TRBD2. The V gene's germline CDR1 is SGHAT and CDR2 FQDESV (reference sequence). The CDR3 runs 17 residues. The V and J ends lost 5 bases and 9 bases, in that order; junction bases with no gene match: 13.